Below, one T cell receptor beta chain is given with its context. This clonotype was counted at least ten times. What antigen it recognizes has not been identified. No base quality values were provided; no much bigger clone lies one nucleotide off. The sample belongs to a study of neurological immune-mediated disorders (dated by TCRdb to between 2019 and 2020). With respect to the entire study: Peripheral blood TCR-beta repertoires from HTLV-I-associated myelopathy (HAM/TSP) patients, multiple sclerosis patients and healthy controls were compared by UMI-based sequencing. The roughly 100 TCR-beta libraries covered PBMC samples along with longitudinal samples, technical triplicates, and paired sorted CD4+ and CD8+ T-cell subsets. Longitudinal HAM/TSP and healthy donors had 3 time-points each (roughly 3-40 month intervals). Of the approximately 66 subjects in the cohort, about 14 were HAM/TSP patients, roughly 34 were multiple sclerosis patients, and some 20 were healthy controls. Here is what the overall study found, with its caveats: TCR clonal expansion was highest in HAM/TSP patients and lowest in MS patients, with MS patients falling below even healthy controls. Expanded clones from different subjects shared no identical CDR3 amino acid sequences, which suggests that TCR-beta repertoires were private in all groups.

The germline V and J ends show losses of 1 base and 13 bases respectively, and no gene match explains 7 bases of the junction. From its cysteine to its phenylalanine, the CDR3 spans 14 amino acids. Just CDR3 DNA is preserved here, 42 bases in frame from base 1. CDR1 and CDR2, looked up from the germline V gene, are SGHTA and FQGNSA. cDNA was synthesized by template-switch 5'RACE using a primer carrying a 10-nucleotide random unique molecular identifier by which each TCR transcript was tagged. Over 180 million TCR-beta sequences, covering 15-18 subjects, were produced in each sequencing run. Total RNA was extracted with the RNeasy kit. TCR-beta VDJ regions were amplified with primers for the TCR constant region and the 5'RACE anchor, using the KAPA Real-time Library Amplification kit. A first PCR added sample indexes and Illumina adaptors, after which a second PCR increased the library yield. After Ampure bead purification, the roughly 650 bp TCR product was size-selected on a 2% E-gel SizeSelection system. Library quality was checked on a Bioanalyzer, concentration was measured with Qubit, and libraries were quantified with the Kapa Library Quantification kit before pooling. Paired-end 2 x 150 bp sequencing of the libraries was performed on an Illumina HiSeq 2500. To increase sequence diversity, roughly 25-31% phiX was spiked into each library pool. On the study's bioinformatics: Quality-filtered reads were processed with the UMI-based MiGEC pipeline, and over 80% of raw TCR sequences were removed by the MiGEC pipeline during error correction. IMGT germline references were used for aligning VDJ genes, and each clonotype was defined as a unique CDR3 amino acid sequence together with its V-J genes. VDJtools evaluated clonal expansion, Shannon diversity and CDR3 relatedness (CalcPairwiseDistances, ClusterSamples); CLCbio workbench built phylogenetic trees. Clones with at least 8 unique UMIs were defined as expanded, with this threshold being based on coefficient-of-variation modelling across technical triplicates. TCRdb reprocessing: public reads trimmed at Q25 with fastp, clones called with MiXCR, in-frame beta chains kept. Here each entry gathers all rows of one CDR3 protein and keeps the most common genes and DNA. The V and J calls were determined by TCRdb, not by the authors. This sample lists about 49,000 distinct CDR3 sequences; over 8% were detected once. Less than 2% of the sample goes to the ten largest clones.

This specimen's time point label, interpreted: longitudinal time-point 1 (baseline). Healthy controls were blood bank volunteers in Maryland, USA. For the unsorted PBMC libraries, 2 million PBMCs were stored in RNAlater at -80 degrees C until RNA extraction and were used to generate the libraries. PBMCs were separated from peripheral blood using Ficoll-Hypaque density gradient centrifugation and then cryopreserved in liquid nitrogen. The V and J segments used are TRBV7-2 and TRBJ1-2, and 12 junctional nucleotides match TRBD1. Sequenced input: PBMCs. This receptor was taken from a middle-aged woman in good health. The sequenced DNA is TGTGCCAGCAGCTTAGAATGGGACAGGGGGCCGGGCACCTTC. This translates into CASSLEWDRGPGTF. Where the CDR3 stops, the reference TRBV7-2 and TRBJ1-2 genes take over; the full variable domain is GAGVSQSPSNKVTEKGKDVELRCDPISGHTALYWYRQSLGQGLEFLIYFQGNSAPDKSGLPSDRFSAERTGGSVSTLTIQRTQQEDSAVYLCASSLEWDRGPGTFGSGTRLTVV.